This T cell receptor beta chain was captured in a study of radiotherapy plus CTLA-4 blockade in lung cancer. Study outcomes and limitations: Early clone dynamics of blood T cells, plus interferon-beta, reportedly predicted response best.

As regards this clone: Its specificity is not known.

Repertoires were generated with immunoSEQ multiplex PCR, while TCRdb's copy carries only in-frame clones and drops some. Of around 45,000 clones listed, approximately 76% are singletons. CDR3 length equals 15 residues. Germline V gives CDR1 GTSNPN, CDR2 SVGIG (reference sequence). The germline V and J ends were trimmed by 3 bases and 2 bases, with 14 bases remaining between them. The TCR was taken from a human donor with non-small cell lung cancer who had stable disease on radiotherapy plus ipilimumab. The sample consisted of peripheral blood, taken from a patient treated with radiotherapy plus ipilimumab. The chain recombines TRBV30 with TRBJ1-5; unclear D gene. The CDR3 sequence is CAWSRPVIGNQPQHF. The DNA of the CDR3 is TGTGCCTGGAGCCGACCGGTGATCGGCAATCAGCCCCAGCATTTT.